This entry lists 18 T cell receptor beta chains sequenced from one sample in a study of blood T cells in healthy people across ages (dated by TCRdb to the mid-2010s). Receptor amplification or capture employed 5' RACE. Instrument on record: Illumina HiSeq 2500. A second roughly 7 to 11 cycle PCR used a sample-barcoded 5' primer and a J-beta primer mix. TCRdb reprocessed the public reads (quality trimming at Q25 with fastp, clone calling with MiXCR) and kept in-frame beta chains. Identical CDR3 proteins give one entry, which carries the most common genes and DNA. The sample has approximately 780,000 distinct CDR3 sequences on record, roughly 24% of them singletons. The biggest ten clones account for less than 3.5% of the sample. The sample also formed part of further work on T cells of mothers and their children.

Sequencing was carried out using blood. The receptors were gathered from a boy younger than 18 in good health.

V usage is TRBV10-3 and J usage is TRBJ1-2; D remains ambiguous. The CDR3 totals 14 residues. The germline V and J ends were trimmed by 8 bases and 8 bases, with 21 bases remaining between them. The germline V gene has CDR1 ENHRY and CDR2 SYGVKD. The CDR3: CAIAPRETGVGYTF. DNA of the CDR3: TGTGCCATCGCCCCAAGGGAGACTGGAGTCGGCTACACCTTC.

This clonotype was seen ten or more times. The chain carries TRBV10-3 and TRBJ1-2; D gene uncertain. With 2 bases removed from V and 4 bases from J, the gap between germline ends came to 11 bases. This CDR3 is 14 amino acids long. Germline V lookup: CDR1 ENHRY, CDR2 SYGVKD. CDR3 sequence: CAISEEAESYGYTF. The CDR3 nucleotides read TGTGCCATCAGTGAGGAGGCAGAGTCCTATGGCTACACCTTC.

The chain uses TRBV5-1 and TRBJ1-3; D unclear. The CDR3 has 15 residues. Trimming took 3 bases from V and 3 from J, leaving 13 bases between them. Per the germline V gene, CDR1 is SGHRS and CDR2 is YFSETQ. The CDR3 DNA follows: TGCGCCAGCAGCTCAGACATCCGACTTGGAAACACCATATATTTT. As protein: CASSSDIRLGNTIYF.

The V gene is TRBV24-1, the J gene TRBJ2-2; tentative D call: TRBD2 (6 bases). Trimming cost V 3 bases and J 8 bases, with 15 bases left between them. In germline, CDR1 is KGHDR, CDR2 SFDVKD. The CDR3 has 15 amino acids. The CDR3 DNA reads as TGTGCCACCAGTGATCCAACTCGGGACTCTGGGGAGCTGTTTTTT. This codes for CATSDPTRDSGELFF.

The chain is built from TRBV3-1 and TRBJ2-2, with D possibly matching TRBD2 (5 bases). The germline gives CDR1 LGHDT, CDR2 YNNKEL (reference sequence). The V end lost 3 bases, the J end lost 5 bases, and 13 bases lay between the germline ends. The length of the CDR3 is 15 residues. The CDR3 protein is CASSHEGWVTGELFF. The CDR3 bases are TGTGCCAGCAGCCACGAGGGATGGGTTACCGGGGAGCTGTTTTTT. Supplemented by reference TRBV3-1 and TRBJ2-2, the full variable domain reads DTAVSQTPKYLVTQMGNDKSIKCEQNLGHDTMYWYKQDSKKFLKIMFSYNNKELIINETVPNRFSPKSPDKAHLNLHINSLELGDSAVYFCASSHEGWVTGELFFGEGSRLTVL.

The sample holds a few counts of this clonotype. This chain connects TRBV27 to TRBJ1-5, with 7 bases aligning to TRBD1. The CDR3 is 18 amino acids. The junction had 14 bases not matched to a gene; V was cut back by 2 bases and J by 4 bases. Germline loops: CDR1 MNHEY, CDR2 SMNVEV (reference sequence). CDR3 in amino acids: CASSLSVGGPPVNQPQHF. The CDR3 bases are TGTGCCAGCAGTTTAAGTGTAGGGGGCCCGCCCGTTAATCAGCCCCAGCATTTT.

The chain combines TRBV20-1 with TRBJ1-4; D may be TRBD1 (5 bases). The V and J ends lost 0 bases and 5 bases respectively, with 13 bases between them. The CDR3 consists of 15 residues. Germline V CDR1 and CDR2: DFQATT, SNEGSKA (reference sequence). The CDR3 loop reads CSARDRGRTNEKLFF. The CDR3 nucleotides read TGCAGTGCTAGAGACCGGGGACGGACGAATGAAAAACTGTTTTTT.

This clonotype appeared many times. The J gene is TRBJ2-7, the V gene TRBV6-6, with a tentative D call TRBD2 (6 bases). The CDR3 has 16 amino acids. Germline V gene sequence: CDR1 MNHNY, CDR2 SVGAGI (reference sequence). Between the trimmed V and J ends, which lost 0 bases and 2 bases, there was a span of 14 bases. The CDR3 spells CASSYSAGTGTYEQYF. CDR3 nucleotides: TGTGCCAGCAGTTACTCGGCGGGGACGGGCACCTACGAGCAGTACTTC.

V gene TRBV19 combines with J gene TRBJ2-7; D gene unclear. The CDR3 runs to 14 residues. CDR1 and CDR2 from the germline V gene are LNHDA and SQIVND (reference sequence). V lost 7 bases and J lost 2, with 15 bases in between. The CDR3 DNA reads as TGTGCCAGTACTCTAGGACCCAACGCCTACGAGCAGTACTTC. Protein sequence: CASTLGPNAYEQYF.

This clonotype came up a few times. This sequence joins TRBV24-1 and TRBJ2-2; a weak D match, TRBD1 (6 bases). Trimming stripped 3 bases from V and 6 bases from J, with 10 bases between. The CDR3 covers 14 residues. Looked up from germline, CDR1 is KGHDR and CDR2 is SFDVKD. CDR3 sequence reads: CATSDTTGPGELFF. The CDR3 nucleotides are TGTGCCACCAGTGATACTACAGGGCCCGGGGAGCTGTTTTTT.

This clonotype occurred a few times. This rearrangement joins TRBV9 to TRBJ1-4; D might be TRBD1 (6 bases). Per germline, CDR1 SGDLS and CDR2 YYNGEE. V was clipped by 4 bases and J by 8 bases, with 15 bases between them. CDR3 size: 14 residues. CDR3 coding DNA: TGTGCCAGCAGCCCCGGACAGAAATTCGAAAAACTGTTTTTT. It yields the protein CASSPGQKFEKLFF.

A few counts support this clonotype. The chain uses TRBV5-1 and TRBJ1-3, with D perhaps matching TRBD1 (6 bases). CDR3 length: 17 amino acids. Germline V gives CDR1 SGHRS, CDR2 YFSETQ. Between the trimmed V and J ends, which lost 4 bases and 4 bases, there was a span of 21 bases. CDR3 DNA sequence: TGCGCCAGCAGCGAAATACCCGGGACAACTCTGGGAAACACCATATATTTT. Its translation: CASSEIPGTTLGNTIYF.

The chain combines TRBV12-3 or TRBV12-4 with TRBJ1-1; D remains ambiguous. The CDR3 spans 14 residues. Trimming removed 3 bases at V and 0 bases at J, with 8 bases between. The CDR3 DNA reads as TGTGCCAGCAGTTTTAGGTCGGTGAACACTGAAGCTTTCTTT. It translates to CASSFRSVNTEAFF.

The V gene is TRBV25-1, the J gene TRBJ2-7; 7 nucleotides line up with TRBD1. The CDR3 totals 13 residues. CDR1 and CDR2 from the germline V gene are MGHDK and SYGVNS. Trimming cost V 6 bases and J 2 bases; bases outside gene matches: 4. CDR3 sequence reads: CASRDRMTYEQYF. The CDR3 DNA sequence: TGTGCCAGCAGGGACAGGATGACCTACGAGCAGTACTTC.

CDR3: CASSSSAGSETQYF. The CDR3 DNA follows: TGTGCCAGCAGCTCCTCAGCGGGGTCAGAGACCCAGTACTTC. The chain combines TRBV13 with TRBJ2-5, with 7 bases aligning to TRBD2. Germline CDR1 reads PRHDT; CDR2 reads FYEKMQ (reference sequence). J gave up 4 bases and V 4 bases, and 6 bases lay outside the gene matches. This CDR3 spans 14 amino acids.

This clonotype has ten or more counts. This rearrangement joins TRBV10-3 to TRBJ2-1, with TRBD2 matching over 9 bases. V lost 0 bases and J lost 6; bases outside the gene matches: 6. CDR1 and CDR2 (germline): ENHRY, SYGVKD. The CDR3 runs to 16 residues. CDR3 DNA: TGTGCCATCAGTGAGTCAGCTAGCGGGGCCCGCAATGAGCAGTTCTTC. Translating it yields CAISESASGARNEQFF.

The CDR3: CASSPQGWSTEAFF. CDR3 coding DNA: TGTGCCAGCTCACCTCAGGGTTGGAGCACTGAAGCTTTCTTT. The chain couples TRBV18 to TRBJ1-1; D might be TRBD1 (5 bases). V shed 3 bases and J shed 4 bases, with 12 bases lying between them. CDR3 length equals 14 residues. Germline CDR1 is KGHSH and CDR2 is LQKENI.

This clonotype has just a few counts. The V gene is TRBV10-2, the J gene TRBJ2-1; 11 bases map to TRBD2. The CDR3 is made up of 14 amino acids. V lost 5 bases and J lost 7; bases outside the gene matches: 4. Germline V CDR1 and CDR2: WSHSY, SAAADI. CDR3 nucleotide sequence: TGCGCCAGCAGTTTTCGGACTAGCGGGAATGAGCAGTTCTTC. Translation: CASSFRTSGNEQFF.